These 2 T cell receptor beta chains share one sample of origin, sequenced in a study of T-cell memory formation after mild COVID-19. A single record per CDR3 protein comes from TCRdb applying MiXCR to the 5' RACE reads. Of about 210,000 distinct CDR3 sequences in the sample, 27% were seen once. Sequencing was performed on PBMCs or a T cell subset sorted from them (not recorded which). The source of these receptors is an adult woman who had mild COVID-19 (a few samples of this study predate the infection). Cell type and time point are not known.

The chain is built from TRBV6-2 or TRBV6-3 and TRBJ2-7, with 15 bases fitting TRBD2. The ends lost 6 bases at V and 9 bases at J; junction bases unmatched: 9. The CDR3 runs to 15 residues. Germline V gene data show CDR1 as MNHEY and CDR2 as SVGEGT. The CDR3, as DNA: TGTGCCAGCAGAGGGACTAGCGGGAGGATACTTGGGCAGTACTTC. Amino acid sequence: CASRGTSGRILGQYF.

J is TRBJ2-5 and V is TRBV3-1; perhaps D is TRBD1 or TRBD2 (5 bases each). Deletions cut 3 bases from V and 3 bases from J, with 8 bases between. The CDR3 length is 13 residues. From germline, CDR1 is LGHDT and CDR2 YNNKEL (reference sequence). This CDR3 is CASSHRGEETQYF. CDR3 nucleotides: TGTGCCAGCAGCCACCGGGGCGAAGAGACCCAGTACTTC.